A single sample gave rise to the 5 T cell receptor beta chains below, sequenced in a study of OX40 agonist ivuxolimab in advanced cancers. The repertoire was sequenced with immunoSEQ multiplex PCR; TCRdb's copy has only in-frame clones and lacks some. The sample holds 15,000 to 25,000 clones; around four fifths are singletons and the top ten take roughly 20%. Sample: CD4+ or CD8+ T cells sorted from blood, taken in a trial of the OX40 agonist ivuxolimab. Every receptor here comes from an adult with an advanced solid tumor such as melanoma, head and neck, liver or kidney cancer.

This clone was seen a single time. V gene TRBV6-6 combines with J gene TRBJ2-7; a weak D match, TRBD2 (5 bases). V lost 6 bases and J lost 0, with 12 bases in between. The CDR3 length is 14 residues. The germline gives CDR1 MNHNY, CDR2 SVGAGI (reference sequence). The DNA of the CDR3 is TGTGCCAGCAGCTTGAGCGGTAGCTCCTACGAGCAGTACTTC. Translated, it gives CASSLSGSSYEQYF.

The V call is TRBV2, the J call TRBJ1-1; D perhaps matches TRBD1 (5 bases). This CDR3 comprises 16 residues. Germline-derived CDR1 and CDR2 are SNHLY and FYNNEI. V lost 3 bases and J 5 bases, leaving 19 bases between the germline ends. CDR3 coding DNA: TGTGCCAGCAGTGAGGTTGGCGGGGGGATGGGGACTGAAGCTTTCTTT. This encodes CASSEVGGGMGTEAFF.

The CDR3 reads CASSPTSGGPTYEQYF. Here the CDR3 DNA reads TGTGCCAGCTCACCGACTAGCGGGGGGCCAACCTACGAGCAGTACTTC. The V call is TRBV18, the J call TRBJ2-7, with 13 bases matching TRBD2. Losses at the gene ends were 3 bases for V and 2 bases for J; bases not matched to a gene: 4. This CDR3 has 16 residues. Germline CDR1 and CDR2: KGHSH and LQKENI.

The V and J genes are TRBV29-1 and TRBJ1-3, with D possibly TRBD1 on 5 matching bases. V was trimmed by 0 bases and J by 0 bases, leaving 12 bases between them. The CDR3 consists of 16 residues. CDR1 is SQVTM, CDR2 ANQGSEA, per germline. This chain's CDR3 is CSVEDPDSTSGNTIYF. CDR3 coding DNA: TGCAGCGTTGAAGATCCCGACAGTACCTCTGGAAACACCATATATTTT. Using reference TRBV29-1 and TRBJ1-3 for the parts outside the CDR3, the full variable domain is SAVISQKPSRDICQRGTSLTIQCQVDSQVTMMFWYRQQPGQSLTLIATANQGSEATYESGFVIDKFPISRPNLTFSTLTVSNMSPEDSSIYLCSVEDPDSTSGNTIYFGEGSWLTVV.

The chain combines TRBV7-9 with TRBJ1-1; 7 bases line up with TRBD1. The CDR3 is 14 amino acids. Germline CDR1 and CDR2: SEHNR and FQNEAQ (reference sequence). With V trimmed by 1 base and J by 5 bases, 4 bases remained unmatched. The chain's CDR3 is CASSLGVDRTEAFF. CDR3 sequence (DNA): TGTGCCAGCAGCTTAGGGGTGGACAGGACTGAAGCTTTCTTT.